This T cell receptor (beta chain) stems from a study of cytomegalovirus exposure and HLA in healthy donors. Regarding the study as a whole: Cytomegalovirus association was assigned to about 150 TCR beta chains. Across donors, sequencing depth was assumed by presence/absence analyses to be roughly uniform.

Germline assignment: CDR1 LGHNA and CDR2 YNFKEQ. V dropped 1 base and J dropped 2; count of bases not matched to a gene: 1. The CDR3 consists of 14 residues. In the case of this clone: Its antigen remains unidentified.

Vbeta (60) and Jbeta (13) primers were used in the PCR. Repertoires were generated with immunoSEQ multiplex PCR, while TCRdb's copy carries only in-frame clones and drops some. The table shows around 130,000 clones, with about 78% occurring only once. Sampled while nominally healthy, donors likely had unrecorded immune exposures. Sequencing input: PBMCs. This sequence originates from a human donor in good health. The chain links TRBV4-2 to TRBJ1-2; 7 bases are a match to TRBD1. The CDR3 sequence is CASSQGDRNYGYTF. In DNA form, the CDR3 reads TGTGCCAGCAGCCAAGGGGACAGAAACTATGGCTACACCTTC.